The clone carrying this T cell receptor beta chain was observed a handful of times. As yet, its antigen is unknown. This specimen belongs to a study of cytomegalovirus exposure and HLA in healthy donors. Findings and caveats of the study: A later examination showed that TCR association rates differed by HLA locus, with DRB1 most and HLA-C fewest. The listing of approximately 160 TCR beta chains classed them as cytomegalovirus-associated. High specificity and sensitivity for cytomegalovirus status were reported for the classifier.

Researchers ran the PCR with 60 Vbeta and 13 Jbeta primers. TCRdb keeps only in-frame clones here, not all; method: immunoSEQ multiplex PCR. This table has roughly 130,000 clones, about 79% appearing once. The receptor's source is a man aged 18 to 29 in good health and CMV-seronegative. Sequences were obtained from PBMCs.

CDR3 region: CAWSVLAGFRTQYF. The CDR3 DNA is TGTGCCTGGAGTGTACTGGCAGGCTTTAGGACCCAGTACTTC. J is TRBJ2-5 and V is TRBV30; D unclear. The ends were cut back, 0 bases at V and 7 bases at J, with 15 bases in the middle. CDR1 and CDR2 from the germline V gene are GTSNPN and SVGIG (reference sequence). The CDR3 spans 14 residues. Full variable domain (rest looked up from reference TRBV30 and TRBJ2-5): SQTIHQWPATLVQPVGSPLSLECTVEGTSNPNLYWYRQAAGRGLQLLFYSVGIGQISSEVPQNLSASRPQDRQFILSSKKLLLSDSGFYLCAWSVLAGFRTQYFGPGTRLLVL.